This TCR beta chain stems from a study of memory CD4+ T cells and cytomegalovirus serostatus. Study observations and caveats: Each of approximately 69 CMV-associated TCRbeta sequences occurred in one to five individuals. A US-trained random forest predicted CMV serostatus with median AUC around 0.9.

The sort gate was single viable CD3+CD4+CD8-CD45RO+ cells for memory CD4+ T cells. Serum IgG to CMV pp150, pp28, p38 and p52 defined serostatus. A remark on this clone: The antigen remains undetermined.

Original handling: After removing out-of-frame reads, over 2 million distinct TCRbeta sequences remained. Sequenced by immunoSEQ multiplex PCR; TCRdb stores in-frame clones only, minus some. V and J calls and clone size are as listed in that table; D and trimming were resolved from the DNA. Of tens of thousands of clones in the sample, about 70% were seen once. This TCR was recovered from an adult in good health and CMV-seropositive. Sequenced input: memory CD4+ T cells from blood.

CDR3 loop: CASNWPQETQYF. The DNA of the CDR3 is TGTGCCAGCAATTGGCCCCAAGAGACCCAGTACTTC. The chain joins TRBV6-1 to TRBJ2-5, with D unresolved. Germline loops: CDR1 MNHNS, CDR2 SASEGT. The V and J ends lost 7 bases and 1 base respectively, with 7 bases between them. The CDR3 loop spans 12 amino acids.